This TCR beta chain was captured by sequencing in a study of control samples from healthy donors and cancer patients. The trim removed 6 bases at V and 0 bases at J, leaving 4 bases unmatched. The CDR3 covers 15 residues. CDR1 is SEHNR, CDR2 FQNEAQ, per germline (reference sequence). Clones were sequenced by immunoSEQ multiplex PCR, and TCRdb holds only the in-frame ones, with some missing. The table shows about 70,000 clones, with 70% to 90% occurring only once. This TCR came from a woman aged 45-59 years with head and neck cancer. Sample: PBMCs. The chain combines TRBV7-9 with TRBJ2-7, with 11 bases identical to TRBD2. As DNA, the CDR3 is TGTGCCAGCAGTCCACTAGCGGGGGACTCCTACGAGCAGTACTTC. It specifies CASSPLAGDSYEQYF.